These 8 T cell receptor beta chains share one sample of origin, sequenced in a study of T cell changes during pregnancy in multiple sclerosis. Libraries were prepared by immunoSEQ multiplex PCR; TCRdb keeps only in-frame clonotypes and omits some of them. This table holds tens of thousands of clones, more than 90% found once. The source material was peripheral blood, sampled in the third trimester of pregnancy. All receptors derive from a female donor with multiple sclerosis, enrolled in a pregnancy study.

This chain uses TRBV6-1 with TRBJ2-1, with 8 bases lining up with TRBD1. The germline gives CDR1 MNHNS, CDR2 SASEGT. CDR3 size: 15 residues. V dropped 3 bases and J dropped 6; count of bases not matched to a gene: 7. The CDR3 here is CASSEDRVSVNEQFF. DNA for the CDR3: TGTGCCAGCAGTGAGGACAGGGTGTCGGTCAATGAGCAGTTCTTC.

The J gene is TRBJ2-7, the V gene TRBV11-2; 7 bases line up with TRBD1. Germline V gives CDR1 SGHAT, CDR2 FQNNGV. The CDR3 loop spans 15 amino acids. Germline trimming cut 2 bases from V and 3 bases from J; bases unmatched to any gene: 7. The CDR3 loop reads CASSLTGTEYYEQYF. The CDR3 DNA reads as TGTGCCAGCAGCTTAACCGGGACAGAGTACTACGAGCAGTACTTC.

The gene calls are TRBV6-6 and TRBJ2-2; possibly TRBD2 for D (6 bases). From germline, CDR1 is MNHNY and CDR2 SVGAGI (reference sequence). There are 15 residues in the CDR3. The V end lost 7 bases, the J end lost 7 bases, and 19 bases lay between the germline ends. DNA for the CDR3: TGTGCCAGCATTCTCCATACTGCGGGGAACGGGGAGCTGTTTTTT. Translated: CASILHTAGNGELFF.

The genes are TRBV28 and TRBJ2-3; no definite D call. The CDR3 loop spans 13 amino acids. Deletions cut 5 bases from V and 1 base from J, with 7 bases between. Germline values: CDR1 MDHEN, CDR2 SYDVKM. In nucleotides, the CDR3 is TGTGCCAGCAGTGCCGGAGGCACAGATACGCAGTATTTT. Translation: CASSAGGTDTQYF. Filled out from reference TRBV28 and TRBJ2-3, the complete variable domain reads DVKVTQSSRYLVKRTGEKVFLECVQDMDHENMFWYRQDPGLGLRLIYFSYDVKMKEKGDIPEGYSVSREKKERFSLILESASTNQTSMYLCASSAGGTDTQYFGPGTRLTVL.

This chain joins TRBV7-2 and TRBJ2-7, with 8 bases identical to TRBD1. Germline-derived CDR1 and CDR2 are SGHTA and FQGNSA. The CDR3 consists of 16 residues. V dropped 3 bases and J dropped 0; count of bases not matched to a gene: 7. The chain's CDR3 is CASSLSGTGVSYEQYF. The CDR3 bases are TGTGCCAGCAGCTTGTCCGGGACAGGAGTCTCCTACGAGCAGTACTTC.

This rearrangement joins TRBV21-1 to TRBJ2-7; no DNA check was done on the table's D call, TRBD2. TRBV21-1 is given as a pseudogene. The CDR3 sequence is 16 residues long. As DNA, the CDR3 is TGTGCCAGCAGCCGGTTCCAGGCGGGAGGCTCCTACGAGCAGTACTTC. Amino acids: CASSRFQAGGSYEQYF.

For this clone: The sample has other DNA sequences that encode this CDR3 too. V gene TRBV7-2 combines with J gene TRBJ2-7, with 7 positions matching TRBD2. V gave up 1 base and J gave up 2 bases; unmatched junction bases: 5. In germline, CDR1 is SGHTA, CDR2 FQGNSA. CDR3 length equals 15 residues. The CDR3 sequence: CASSLELAFPYEQYF. CDR3 bases: TGTGCCAGCAGCTTAGAACTAGCGTTTCCCTACGAGCAGTACTTC.

Comments on this clone: One junction end disagrees with the germline gene, perhaps due to a read error. The rearrangement uses TRBV28 and TRBJ2-7; 8 positions agree with TRBD2. The CDR3 spans 15 residues. In germline, CDR1 is MDHEN, CDR2 SYDVKM. The DNA of the CDR3 is TGTGCCAGCAGTTTCCGTAGGACTAGCTCCCACGAGCAGTACTTC. Translation: CASSFRRTSSHEQYF.